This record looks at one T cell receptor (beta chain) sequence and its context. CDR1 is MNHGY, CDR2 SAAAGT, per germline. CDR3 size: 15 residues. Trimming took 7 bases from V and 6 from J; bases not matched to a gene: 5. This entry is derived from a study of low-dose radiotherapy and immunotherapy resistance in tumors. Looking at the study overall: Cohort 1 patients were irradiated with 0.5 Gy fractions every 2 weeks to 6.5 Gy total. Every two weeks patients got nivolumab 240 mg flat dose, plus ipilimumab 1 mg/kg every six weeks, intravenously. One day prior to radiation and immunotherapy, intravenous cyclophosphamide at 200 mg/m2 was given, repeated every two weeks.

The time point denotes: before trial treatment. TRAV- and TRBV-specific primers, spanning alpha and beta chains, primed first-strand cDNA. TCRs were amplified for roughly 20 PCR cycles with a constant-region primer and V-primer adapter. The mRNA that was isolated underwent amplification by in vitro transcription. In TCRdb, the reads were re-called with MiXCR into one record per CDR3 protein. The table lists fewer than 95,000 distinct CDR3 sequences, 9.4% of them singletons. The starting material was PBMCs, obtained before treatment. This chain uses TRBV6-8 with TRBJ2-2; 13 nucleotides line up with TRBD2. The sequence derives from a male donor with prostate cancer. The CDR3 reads CASTKGLAGAGELFF. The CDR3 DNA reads TGTGCCAGCACCAAAGGACTAGCGGGAGCCGGGGAGCTGTTTTTT.